This TCR beta chain came from a study of regulatory T cells in long-lasting Graves disease. iRepertoire HTBI primers and Arm-PCR of CDR3 regions built TCR beta libraries. In TCRdb, the multiplex PCR reads were re-called with MiXCR into one record per CDR3 protein. The sample carries 600,000 to 650,000 distinct CDR3 sequences, roughly 15% recorded once. Noted time point: newly diagnosed GD, antithyroid drugs for less than 3 months. Researchers made the TCR library from RNA that was extracted from PBMCs. As concerns this clonotype: This may be a read error, as it is one base from a much larger clone.

This CDR3 is 15 amino acids long. Trimming took 6 bases from V and 13 from J; bases not matched to a gene: 18. Germline V gene data show CDR1 as LGHDT and CDR2 as YNNKEL (reference sequence). The sample was also linked to a second study, of T cells in Graves' hyperthyroidism and ophthalmopathy.

Sequencing used peripheral blood mononuclear cells (PBMCs), obtained at new diagnosis, from a patient treated with antithyroid drugs. The V call is TRBV3-1, the J call TRBJ2-1; 7 nucleotides line up with TRBD1. This TCR was recovered from a woman in her twenties or thirties with Graves disease. The CDR3 bases are TGTGCCAGCAGTGAAGACCAGACAGGGTGGGAGACCCAGTTCTTC. Its protein is CASSEDQTGWETQFF.